One and the same sample provided the 8 T cell receptor beta chains below, sequenced in a study of cytotoxic CD8 clonotypes in ibrutinib-treated CLL. Clones were read by immunoSEQ multiplex PCR, and TCRdb kept only the in-frame ones, dropping some. Of around 330,000 clones listed, 67% are singletons. Sequences were derived from PBMCs, sampled after 36 months of ibrutinib treatment. Source of these receptors: a human donor with chronic lymphocytic leukemia.

The chain uses TRBV18 and TRBJ1-2; no clear D. Trimming removed 3 bases at V and 1 base at J, with 12 bases between. CDR1 is KGHSH and CDR2 is LQKENI in the germline V gene. The CDR3 is 15 amino acids. The CDR3: CASSPQRGFNYGYTF. The CDR3 DNA is TGTGCCAGCTCACCGCAGCGGGGTTTTAACTATGGCTACACCTTC.

CDR3 nucleotides: TGTGCCAGCAGTAAACGGCCCAGCCCAGACTATGGCTACACCTTC. Translated: CASSKRPSPDYGYTF. The chain recombines TRBV6-1 with TRBJ1-2; D gene ambiguous. CDR3 length: 15 amino acids. V lost 5 bases to trimming and J lost 3 bases, with 16 bases between them. The V gene's germline CDR1 is MNHNS and CDR2 SASEGT.

The chain is built from TRBV5-1 and TRBJ1-2; a possible D gene is TRBD1 (5 bases). Trimming left V 1 base short and J 6 bases short, with 10 bases between. The CDR3 contains 13 residues. Per germline, CDR1 SGHRS and CDR2 YFSETQ. The CDR3 DNA reads TGCGCCAGCAGCTTGCAGGGTATCCATGGCTACACCTTC. It yields the protein CASSLQGIHGYTF.

This clone has more than one count but fewer than ten. The V and J genes are TRBV2 and TRBJ1-5; TRBD1 aligns across 10 bases. The CDR3 is 19 amino acids. Germline assignment: CDR1 SNHLY and CDR2 FYNNEI. With 4 bases clipped from V and 6 bases from J, the junction kept 18 bases outside the gene matches. CDR3 amino acids: CASSGEKDRGDGGVQPQHF. DNA of the CDR3: TGTGCCAGCAGTGGGGAGAAGGACAGGGGGGATGGCGGGGTTCAGCCCCAGCATTTT.

This clone occurred once. This chain joins TRBV27 and TRBJ2-3; D gene ambiguous. The CDR3 spans 14 residues. V was trimmed by 2 bases and J by 1 base, leaving 7 bases between them. The V gene's germline CDR1 is MNHEY and CDR2 SMNVEV (reference sequence). DNA of the CDR3: TGTGCCAGCAGTTTAAATCTGGGCACAGATACGCAGTATTTT. This codes for CASSLNLGTDTQYF.

This clone was observed a few times. This chain uses TRBV19 with TRBJ2-7; 7 bases are a match to TRBD1. The length of the CDR3 is 12 residues. Unmatched junction bases numbered 1, after V lost 6 bases and J lost 2 bases. The germline gives CDR1 LNHDA, CDR2 SQIVND (reference sequence). Here the CDR3 DNA reads TGTGCCAGTAGGGACAGGACCTACGAGCAGTACTTC. This gives the protein CASRDRTYEQYF.

The rearrangement links TRBV5-1 to TRBJ1-4; the D is unclear. Germline CDR1 SGHRS, CDR2 YFSETQ. The CDR3 has 17 amino acids. V dropped 0 bases and J dropped 0 bases, with 12 bases sitting between them. This CDR3 reads CASSLGLLWATNEKLFF. As DNA, the CDR3 is TGCGCCAGCAGCTTGGGACTACTTTGGGCAACTAATGAAAAACTGTTTTTT.

J is TRBJ1-4 and V is TRBV7-9; 7 nucleotides match TRBD1. This CDR3 region has 18 residues. V lost 0 bases, J lost 5 bases, and 12 bases stayed unmatched. The germline CDR1 and CDR2 sequences are SEHNR and FQNEAQ (reference sequence). The CDR3 DNA reads as TGTGCCAGCAGCTTAGCCCTTCGAACAGGGGCAAGAAATGAAAAACTGTTTTTT. It yields the protein CASSLALRTGARNEKLFF. Supplemented by reference TRBV7-9 and TRBJ1-4, the full variable domain reads DTGVSQNPRHKITKRGQNVTFRCDPISEHNRLYWYRQTLGQGPEFLTYFQNEAQLEKSRLLSDRFSAERPKGSFSTLEIQRTEQGDSAMYLCASSLALRTGARNEKLFFGSGTQLSVL.